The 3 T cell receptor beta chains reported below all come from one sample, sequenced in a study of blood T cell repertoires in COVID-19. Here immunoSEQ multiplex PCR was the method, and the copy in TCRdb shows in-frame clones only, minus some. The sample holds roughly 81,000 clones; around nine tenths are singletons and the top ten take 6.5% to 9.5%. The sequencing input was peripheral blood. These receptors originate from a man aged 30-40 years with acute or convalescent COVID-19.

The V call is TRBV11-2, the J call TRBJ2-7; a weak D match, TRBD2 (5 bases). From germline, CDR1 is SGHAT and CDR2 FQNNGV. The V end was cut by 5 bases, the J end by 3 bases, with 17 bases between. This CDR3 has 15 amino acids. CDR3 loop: CASSPSYGISYEQYF. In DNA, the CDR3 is TGTGCCAGCAGCCCCTCGTACGGGATAAGCTACGAGCAGTACTTC. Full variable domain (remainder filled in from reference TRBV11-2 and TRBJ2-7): EAGVAQSPRYKIIEKRQSVAFWCNPISGHATLYWYQQILGQGPKLLIQFQNNGVVDDSQLPKDRFSAERLKGVDSTLKIQPAKLEDSAVYLCASSPSYGISYEQYFGPGTRLTVT.

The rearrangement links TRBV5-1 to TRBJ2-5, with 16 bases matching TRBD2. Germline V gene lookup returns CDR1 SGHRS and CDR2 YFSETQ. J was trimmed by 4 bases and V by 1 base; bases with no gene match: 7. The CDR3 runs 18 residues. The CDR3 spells CASSLLSGLAGGPETQYF. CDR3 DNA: TGCGCCAGCAGCTTGCTGTCGGGACTAGCGGGAGGGCCAGAGACCCAGTACTTC.

The CDR3 coding sequence is TGTGCCAGCAGTCGGACGGGAGGGGGCATCTACGAGCAGTACTTC. This gives the protein CASSRTGGGIYEQYF. The gene calls are TRBV27 and TRBJ2-7, with D possibly being TRBD2 (8 bases). The V end lost 5 bases, the J end lost 3 bases, and 17 bases lay between the germline ends. The CDR3 sequence is 15 residues long. Per the germline V gene, CDR1 is MNHEY and CDR2 is SMNVEV (reference sequence).